This is a list of T cell receptor beta chains from one sample in a study of cytomegalovirus exposure and HLA in healthy donors. Produced via immunoSEQ multiplex PCR; TCRdb's table is partial and in-frame only. The profile shows more than 55,000 clones, around 96% of them singletons. Sequencing was done on a sample of PBMCs. Receptor source: a man aged 18-30 years in good health and CMV-seronegative. Each CDR3 is given with its conserved first and last residue. Each record gives: J gene, CDR3 length, D gene, V gene, clone size, CDR3 DNA, CDR3 protein. The D gene is left open where the match is weak. Part of the rows lack a size; the others show once, few, many or a class for expanded clones.

>TRBJ2-5|15|TRBD2|TRBV15|NA
TGTGCCACCAGCAGAGATCCGGCTAGCGGGGAGACCCAGTACTTC
CATSRDPASGETQYF
>TRBJ1-2|12|NA|TRBV30|NA
TGTGCCTGGAGTGCCGGGGACTATGGCTACACCTTC
CAWSAGDYGYTF
>TRBJ1-1|10|NA|TRBV20-1|NA
TGCAGTGCTAGCGACAGCGAAGCTTTCTTT
CSASDSEAFF
>TRBJ2-1|15|NA|TRBV7-9|NA
TGTGCCAGCAGCTTAGGTGGAGGGCCGACCAATGAGCAGTTCTTC
CASSLGGGPTNEQFF
>TRBJ2-7|18|TRBD2|TRBV18|NA
TGTGCCAGCTCACCTCGTCTGCCGGGACCTGCGGGAGCATACGAGCAGTACTTC
CASSPRLPGPAGAYEQYF
>TRBJ1-4|15|NA|TRBV7-2|NA
TGTGCCAGCAGCGCCCCCAGCGGCGGTGATGAAAAACTGTTTTTT
CASSAPSGGDEKLFF
>TRBJ2-2|19|TRBD2|TRBV9|NA
TGTGCCAGCACCGCCCCTAGTGATGGGTTAGCGGGATCCGCCGGGGAGCTGTTTTTT
CASTAPSDGLAGSAGELFF
>TRBJ2-7|14|TRBD1|TRBV27|NA
TGTGCCAGCAGCGACCGGGACAGCACTACGGAGCAGTACTTC
CASSDRDSTTEQYF
>TRBJ2-7|13|NA|TRBV28|NA
TGTGCCAGCAGTTTCGGGAGCACGTACGAGCAGTACTTC
CASSFGSTYEQYF
>TRBJ2-7|17|NA|TRBV7-8|NA
TGTGCCAGCAGCTTACTCCCTAAGACTAGGAGGACCTACGAGCAGTACTTC
CASSLLPKTRRTYEQYF
>TRBJ2-3|15|NA|TRBV4-2|NA
TGTGCCAGCAGCCAAGTAGGAGGGAGCACAGATACGCAGTATTTT
CASSQVGGSTDTQYF
>TRBJ2-5|13|NA|TRBV19|NA
TGTGCCAGTAGTATGGCGGATCGGAGAGCCCAGTACTTC
CASSMADRRAQYF
>TRBJ1-1|16|NA|TRBV7-9|NA
TGTGCCAGCAGCCACCCCCAGGGGAGGGGCAACACTGAAGCTTTCTTT
CASSHPQGRGNTEAFF
>TRBJ1-2|15|TRBD1|TRBV4-1|NA
TGCGCCAGCAGCCAAGAATCCGGGACAGGGGATGGCTACACCTTC
CASSQESGTGDGYTF
>TRBJ2-1|17|NA|TRBV30|NA
TGTGCCTGGGGTGGACTGGGTGTAGCGAGCTCCTACAATGAGCAGTTCTTC
CAWGGLGVASSYNEQFF
>TRBJ2-7|16|TRBD1|TRBV5-1|NA
TGCGCCAGCAGCTTGGAAAGGGACAGGGGACACTACGAGCAGTACTTC
CASSLERDRGHYEQYF
>TRBJ2-1|16|TRBD2|TRBV7-2|NA
TGTGCCAGCAGCTCGCTAGGGCTAGCGGAAGGATATGAGCAGTTCTTC
CASSSLGLAEGYEQFF
>TRBJ2-7|14|TRBD1|TRBV5-6|NA
TGTGCCAGCAGCCGAAAGGGGGCTAGGTACGAGCAGTACTTC
CASSRKGARYEQYF
>TRBJ2-3|14|TRBD2|TRBV7-8|once
TGTGCCAGCAGCTTTGGGGGGGGCACAGATACGCAGTATTTT
CASSFGGGTDTQYF
>TRBJ2-4|16|TRBD1|TRBV4-1|NA
TGCGCCAGCAGCCAAGTCCGCCAGACAGGGAAAAACATTCAGTACTTC
CASSQVRQTGKNIQYF
>TRBJ2-3|13|TRBD2|TRBV6-5|NA
TGTGCCAGCAGCCGGGAGGAGTTCTATACGCAGTATTTT
CASSREEFYTQYF
>TRBJ2-3|15|TRBD1|TRBV6-1|NA
TGTGCCAGCATATGGACAGGGGGCGCCGCAGATACGCAGTATTTT
CASIWTGGAADTQYF
>TRBJ1-5|13|NA|TRBV6-5|NA
TGTGCCAGCAGTAAATTCGCCGGTCAGCCCCAGCATTTT
CASSKFAGQPQHF
>TRBJ1-5|15|NA|TRBV28|NA
TGTGCCAGCAGCCAAGACAGAGAAAGCAATCAGCCCCAGCATTTT
CASSQDRESNQPQHF
>TRBJ2-3|16|NA|TRBV4-1|NA
TGCGCCAGCAGCCAGGACCGAGGGGGAATTACAGATACGCAGTATTTT
CASSQDRGGITDTQYF
>TRBJ2-1|15|NA|TRBV7-7|NA
TGTGCTAGCAGTCGACAGTATACATCCTACAATGAGCAGTTCTTC
CASSRQYTSYNEQFF
>TRBJ2-2|14|NA|TRBV28|NA
TGTGCCAGCAGTCTCTACAGGAACACCGGGGAGCTGTTTTTT
CASSLYRNTGELFF
>TRBJ2-7|15|TRBD1|TRBV28|NA
TGTGCCAGCAGTAACCCGATGACAGGGGAGGACGAGCAGTACTTC
CASSNPMTGEDEQYF
>TRBJ2-2|15|TRBD1|TRBV6-1|NA
TGTGCCAGCAGTACTTCCACAGGGGACACCGGGGAGCTGTTTTTT
CASSTSTGDTGELFF
>TRBJ2-3|14|NA|TRBV18|once
TGTGCCAGCTCACCACCCATTCGCACAGATACGCAGTATTTT
CASSPPIRTDTQYF
>TRBJ2-5|15|TRBD2|TRBV9|NA
TGTGCCAGCAGCGTCGGCGCGGGACTACAAGAGACCCAGTACTTC
CASSVGAGLQETQYF
>TRBJ2-3|16|TRBD2|TRBV7-2|NA
TGTGCCAGCAGCTACCCACTAGCGGGAAGCACAGATACGCAGTATTTT
CASSYPLAGSTDTQYF
>TRBJ1-4|14|TRBD1|TRBV5-1|NA
TGCGCCAGCAGCTTGTTCCAGGGGGATGAAAAACTGTTTTTT
CASSLFQGDEKLFF
>TRBJ2-1|12|NA|TRBV19|NA
TGTGCCAGTAGTACCGCAGGGAATGAGCAGTTCTTC
CASSTAGNEQFF
>TRBJ1-5|12|TRBD1|TRBV28|NA
TGTGCCAGCACAGGGGGGTATCAGCCCCAGCATTTT
CASTGGYQPQHF